The 30 T cell receptor beta chains below were found in one sample sequenced in a study of cytomegalovirus exposure and HLA in healthy donors (dated by TCRdb to about 2017). The receptor library was made with the immunoSEQ multiplex PCR assay. The multiplex PCR relied on a mix of 60 forward primers for TCR Vbeta segments and 13 reverse primers for TCR Jbeta segments. This is the immuneACCESS table as TCRdb keeps it, with only in-frame sequences that have V and J called. A part of the clones is gone; compared with another copy, unresolved V genes explain less than half, and the rest is unexplained. The sample data list about 76,000 clones, and around 80% of these were observed just once. The top ten clonotypes cover 2% to 2.5% of the sample. The sequencing input was PBMCs. The receptors derive from a man aged 25 to 45 in good health and CMV-seronegative.

The V call is TRBV18, the J call TRBJ2-1, with D unclear. Trimming pared 3 bases from V and 0 bases from J, leaving 9 bases between. CDR3 size: 15 residues. Germline values: CDR1 KGHSH, CDR2 LQKENI. The CDR3 is CASSPFTSSYNEQFF. The CDR3 DNA sequence: TGTGCCAGCTCACCCTTCACAAGCTCCTACAATGAGCAGTTCTTC. Full variable domain (rest looked up from reference TRBV18 and TRBJ2-1): NAGVMQNPRHLVRRRGQEARLRCSPMKGHSHVYWYRQLPEEGLKFMVYLQKENIIDESGMPKERFSAEFPKEGPSILRIQQVVRGDSAAYFCASSPFTSSYNEQFFGPGTRLTVL.

This chain joins TRBV6-1 and TRBJ1-1, with 7 nucleotides matching TRBD1. Germline CDR1 is MNHNS and CDR2 is SASEGT. V lost 2 bases and J lost 8; bases outside the gene matches: 11. CDR3 length equals 15 residues. The CDR3 loop reads CASSEYNRGGSEAFF. As DNA, the CDR3 is TGTGCCAGCAGTGAATACAACAGGGGTGGTTCCGAAGCTTTCTTT.

This chain joins TRBV7-2 and TRBJ2-7, with 8 bases lining up with TRBD2. Germline values: CDR1 SGHTA, CDR2 FQGNSA. There are 15 residues in the CDR3. The junction had 9 bases not matched to a gene; V was cut back by 5 bases and J by 3 bases. The CDR3 DNA reads TGTGCCAGCAGCGTTAGCGGGAAAGGACTCTACGAGCAGTACTTC. Residues: CASSVSGKGLYEQYF.

The chain recombines TRBV20-1 with TRBJ1-1; D is perhaps TRBD1 (5 bases). The CDR3 covers 11 residues. The germline gives CDR1 DFQATT, CDR2 SNEGSKA (reference sequence). V lost 6 bases, J lost 7 bases, and 12 bases lay in between. CDR3 region: CSAGQSDEAFF. In DNA, the CDR3 is TGCAGTGCCGGACAATCGGATGAAGCTTTCTTT.

V usage is TRBV4-1 and J usage is TRBJ2-1; TRBD2 agrees at 9 bases. The CDR3 covers 14 residues. Losses at the gene ends were 0 bases for V and 15 bases for J; bases not matched to a gene: 9. Germline V gives CDR1 MGHRA, CDR2 YSYEKL. CDR3 loop: CASSQEGARGGLFF. The DNA of the CDR3 is TGCGCCAGCAGCCAAGAGGGTGCGCGGGGGGGCTTGTTCTTC.

The chain has TRBV11-2 and TRBJ2-7, with 7 nucleotides matching TRBD1. The V segment lost 3 bases and the J segment 7 bases; nucleotides outside the gene matches: 9. Per germline, CDR1 SGHAT and CDR2 FQNNGV. There are 14 residues in the CDR3. This CDR3 is CASSFGQVPREQYF. For the CDR3, the DNA is TGTGCCAGCAGCTTCGGACAGGTGCCTAGGGAGCAGTACTTC.

The chain joins TRBV27 to TRBJ2-7; 8 bases agree with TRBD2. The CDR3 runs 14 residues. V shed 4 bases and J 5 bases; nucleotides not matched to a gene: 7. CDR1 is MNHEY and CDR2 is SMNVEV in the germline V gene (reference sequence). CDR3 residues: CASSSQLAADEQYF. The CDR3, as DNA: TGTGCCAGCAGTTCCCAACTAGCGGCGGACGAGCAGTACTTC.

This clone was observed a few times. The gene calls are TRBV7-9 and TRBJ1-1; D is ambiguous. The CDR3 extends over 12 amino acids. In germline, CDR1 is SEHNR, CDR2 FQNEAQ (reference sequence). V shed 8 bases and J shed 5 bases, with 12 bases lying between them. The DNA for the CDR3 is TGTGCCAGCGCGAAGGGAGGGACTGAAGCTTTCTTT. Encoded protein: CASAKGGTEAFF.

This clone came up once. The chain recombines TRBV9 with TRBJ2-1; 10 nucleotides match TRBD2. V dropped 3 bases and J dropped 6; count of bases not matched to a gene: 3. The CDR3 runs 14 residues. Germline assignment: CDR1 SGDLS and CDR2 YYNGEE. CDR3 bases: TGTGCCAGCAGCGAGTCTAGCGGGAGCAATGAGCAGTTCTTC. This codes for CASSESSGSNEQFF. The whole variable domain, filled in from reference TRBV9 and TRBJ2-1, reads DSGVTQTPKHLITATGQRVTLRCSPRSGDLSVYWYQQSLDQGLQFLIQYYNGEERAKGNILERFSAQQFPDLHSELNLSSLELGDSALYFCASSESSGSNEQFFGPGTRLTVL.

The genes are TRBV5-6 and TRBJ2-7, with 8 bases that match TRBD1. CDR1 is SGHDT, CDR2 YYEEEE, per germline. This CDR3 contains 15 residues. V lost 2 bases, J lost 2 bases, and 6 bases stayed unmatched. CDR3 loop: CASSFERTGTYEQYF. The DNA for the CDR3 is TGTGCCAGCAGCTTTGAGAGGACAGGGACCTACGAGCAGTACTTC.

V and J are TRBV19 and TRBJ2-2; maybe TRBD1 (5 bases). V gave up 8 bases and J gave up 4 bases, with 14 bases separating them. The CDR3 runs 14 residues. Germline assignment: CDR1 LNHDA and CDR2 SQIVND (reference sequence). The CDR3 DNA sequence: TGTGCCAGTCGCAGGGATCGTGGCACCGGGGAGCTGTTTTTT. This codes for CASRRDRGTGELFF. Filled out from reference TRBV19 and TRBJ2-2, the complete variable domain reads DGGITQSPKYLFRKEGQNVTLSCEQNLNHDAMYWYRQDPGQGLRLIYYSQIVNDFQKGDIAEGYSVSREKKESFPLTVTSAQKNPTAFYLCASRRDRGTGELFFGEGSRLTVL.

CDR3 region: CASHSTGGSHEQYF. CDR3 DNA sequence: TGCGCCAGCCACTCGACAGGGGGAAGTCACGAGCAGTACTTC. This chain uses TRBV10-2 with TRBJ2-7; 9 bases are a match to TRBD1. V dropped 8 bases and J dropped 5; count of bases not matched to a gene: 10. The germline gives CDR1 WSHSY, CDR2 SAAADI. The CDR3 sequence is 14 residues long.

The CDR3 coding sequence is TGTGCCAGTAGCGCGACTAGCGAGAACGAGCAGTACTTC. Protein product: CASSATSENEQYF. The V and J genes are TRBV19 and TRBJ2-7; TRBD2 aligns across 8 bases. The CDR3 has 13 amino acids. V was pared by 6 bases and J by 5 bases, with 6 bases of the junction left unmatched. Germline values: CDR1 LNHDA, CDR2 SQIVND (reference sequence).

The chain is built from TRBV6-1 and TRBJ2-7; the D gene is possibly TRBD1 (6 bases). V was trimmed by 6 bases and J by 3 bases, leaving 9 bases between them. The CDR3 has 12 residues. Germline values: CDR1 MNHNS, CDR2 SASEGT. This CDR3 is CASRKDSYEQYF. CDR3 DNA sequence: TGTGCCAGCAGAAAGGACAGCTACGAGCAGTACTTC.

The chain couples TRBV7-9 to TRBJ1-3; D unclear. V gave up 5 bases and J gave up 1 base, with 6 bases separating them. The CDR3 spans 13 residues. Germline V gene sequence: CDR1 SEHNR, CDR2 FQNEAQ (reference sequence). CDR3 protein: CASSAGSGNTIYF. DNA of the CDR3: TGTGCCAGCAGCGCCGGTTCTGGAAACACCATATATTTT.

The chain recombines TRBV30 with TRBJ1-5, with D perhaps matching TRBD1 (5 bases). V shed 0 bases and J shed 2 bases, with 23 bases lying between them. Per germline, CDR1 GTSNPN and CDR2 SVGIG (reference sequence). The CDR3 contains 19 residues. CDR3 region: CAWSVQRRTSDFGNQPQHF. As DNA, the CDR3 is TGTGCCTGGAGTGTACAGCGAAGGACATCCGATTTTGGCAATCAGCCCCAGCATTTT.

In this sample, this clone turned up a few times. This chain connects TRBV11-1 to TRBJ2-1, with 11 nucleotides matching TRBD2. With V trimmed by 5 bases and J by 5 bases, 5 bases remained unmatched. The CDR3 consists of 15 residues. CDR1 SGHAT and CDR2 FQDESV come from the germline V gene (reference sequence). The CDR3 DNA follows: TGTGCCAGCAGCACTCTAGCGGGAGGCCACAATGAGCAGTTCTTC. Translation: CASSTLAGGHNEQFF.

This chain uses TRBV2 with TRBJ1-5, with unresolved D. Germline-derived CDR1 and CDR2 are SNHLY and FYNNEI. The germline V and J ends were trimmed by 3 bases and 7 bases, with 7 bases remaining between them. CDR3 length: 12 amino acids. CDR3 sequence reads: CASSESGQPQHF. As DNA, the CDR3 is TGTGCCAGCAGTGAGTCGGGGCAGCCCCAGCATTTT.

A few counts support this clone. The chain carries TRBV4-2 and TRBJ2-1; 8 bases align to TRBD2. The CDR3 is 17 amino acids. The J segment lost 7 bases and the V segment lost 2 bases, leaving 13 bases of the junction unmatched. Germline V gene sequence: CDR1 LGHNA, CDR2 YNFKEQ. CDR3 DNA sequence: TGTGCCAGCAGCCAAAGAGCCGGTAGCGGGATGGGGAATGAGCAGTTCTTC. Its translation is CASSQRAGSGMGNEQFF.

The chain uses TRBV4-3 and TRBJ2-1; 14 bases map to TRBD2. The CDR3 runs to 19 residues. V lost 4 bases, J lost 0 bases, and 8 bases stayed unmatched. Germline assignment: CDR1 LGHNA and CDR2 YSLEER. Here the CDR3 reads CASSRETSGGASSYNEQFF. Written as DNA, the CDR3 is TGCGCCAGCAGCCGAGAGACTAGCGGGGGGGCGAGCTCCTACAATGAGCAGTTCTTC.

V gene TRBV5-4 combines with J gene TRBJ1-2, with D perhaps matching TRBD1 (5 bases). Germline V lookup: CDR1 SGHNT, CDR2 YYREEE (reference sequence). The CDR3 runs to 14 residues. The germline V and J ends were trimmed by 4 bases and 5 bases, with 15 bases remaining between them. CDR3 sequence (DNA): TGTGCCAGCAGCCTGGGGGGACTGAGATATGGCTACACCTTC. Its translation is CASSLGGLRYGYTF.

V and J are TRBV5-1 and TRBJ2-7, with D perhaps TRBD1 (6 bases). The V end lost 4 bases, the J end lost 4 bases, and 18 bases lay between the germline ends. This CDR3 has 15 residues. Germline CDR1 reads SGHRS; CDR2 reads YFSETQ. The CDR3 spells CASSVSHRDGYEQYF. The CDR3 DNA follows: TGCGCCAGCAGCGTAAGCCACAGGGATGGGTACGAGCAGTACTTC.

The chain couples TRBV29-1 to TRBJ2-1, with TRBD2 matching 7 bases. The CDR3 is made up of 13 amino acids. Losses at the gene ends were 7 bases for V and 10 bases for J; bases not matched to a gene: 13. Looked up from germline, CDR1 is SQVTM and CDR2 is ANQGSEA. For the CDR3, the DNA is TGCAGCGCCGTACTAGCGATACTAACCGAGCAGTTCTTC. This codes for CSAVLAILTEQFF.

This clone was seen a few times. The chain is built from TRBV4-1 and TRBJ2-1, with 8 positions matching TRBD1. CDR1 and CDR2 (germline): MGHRA, YSYEKL. The CDR3 contains 16 residues. V lost 5 bases to trimming and J lost 7 bases; unmatched junction nucleotides: 13. The CDR3 protein is CASSDRGKRRYNEQFF. CDR3 nucleotide sequence: TGCGCCAGCAGCGACAGGGGAAAGAGGCGTTATAATGAGCAGTTCTTC.

The chain recombines TRBV7-2 with TRBJ1-4; perhaps TRBD1 as D (5 bases). This CDR3 has 16 amino acids. Per the germline V gene, CDR1 is SGHTA and CDR2 is FQGNSA. Trimming removed 5 bases from V and 0 bases from J, with 13 bases in between. The CDR3 sequence: CASSPQTGATNEKLFF. CDR3 in DNA: TGTGCCAGCAGCCCCCAAACAGGTGCAACTAATGAAAAACTGTTTTTT.

The rearrangement links TRBV12-5 to TRBJ2-2, with 7 bases that match TRBD1. The CDR3 loop spans 18 amino acids. With 4 bases clipped from V and 1 base from J, the junction kept 12 bases outside the gene matches. Per germline, CDR1 LGHNT and CDR2 FRNRAP. CDR3 amino acids: CASGSPPDDRVNTGELFF. As DNA, the CDR3 is TGTGCTAGTGGTTCTCCCCCCGATGACAGGGTGAACACCGGGGAGCTGTTTTTT. Full variable domain (remainder filled in from reference TRBV12-5 and TRBJ2-2): DARVTQTPRHKVTEMGQEVTMRCQPILGHNTVFWYRQTMMQGLELLAYFRNRAPLDDSGMPKDRFSAEMPDATLATLKIQPSEPRDSAVYFCASGSPPDDRVNTGELFFGEGSRLTVL.

The rearrangement joins TRBV10-3 to TRBJ2-7; no firm D call. Trimming pared 10 bases from V and 7 bases from J, leaving 14 bases between. CDR3 length: 11 residues. Per germline, CDR1 ENHRY and CDR2 SYGVKD. The CDR3 loop is CATRPRQEQYF. For the CDR3, the DNA is TGTGCCACCAGGCCACGCCAGGAGCAGTACTTC.

The chain combines TRBV20-1 with TRBJ2-7; D possibly corresponds to TRBD1 (6 bases). The CDR3 totals 11 residues. V was trimmed by 8 bases and J by 5 bases, leaving 13 bases between them. Germline CDR1 DFQATT, CDR2 SNEGSKA (reference sequence). CDR3 sequence: CSPRAGDEQYF. DNA for the CDR3: TGCAGTCCCAGAGCAGGGGACGAGCAGTACTTC.

This chain joins TRBV6-4 and TRBJ2-3; 8 nucleotides align to TRBD1. The germline gives CDR1 MRHNA, CDR2 SNTAGT. V lost 5 bases and J lost 4; bases outside the gene matches: 8. The CDR3 is 15 amino acids. This chain's CDR3 is CASSPRRTGPDTQYF. The CDR3 region has the DNA TGTGCCAGCAGTCCCCGGAGGACAGGGCCAGATACGCAGTATTTT.

V gene TRBV6-5 combines with J gene TRBJ2-5; D perhaps matches TRBD1 (6 bases). The J call could be wrong; TRBJ2-7 is a better fit for the DNA end. CDR1 is MNHEY, CDR2 SVGAGI, per germline. The CDR3 length is 14 residues. The CDR3 reads CASSASQGPYEQYF. CDR3 DNA sequence: TGTGCCAGCAGTGCGTCCCAGGGGCCCTACGAGCAGTACTTC.